These 14 T cell receptor beta chains were sequenced from one sample in a study of T cells in women clearing cervical HPV infection. The protocol was immunoSEQ multiplex PCR, while the TCRdb copy is restricted to in-frame clones and leaves out a portion. The sample totals roughly 40,000 clones; its top ten clones hold 1.2%. Material: blood buffy coat. The receptors here all came from a woman between 18 and 75 years old with a cervical HPV16 infection that either progressed to CIN3+ or cleared (not recorded which).

Comments on this clone: The read stops 3 residues short of the end of the CDR3; the missing end is completed from the germline J gene. V usage is TRBV5-6 and J usage is TRBJ2-5; 7 positions agree with TRBD1. Germline values: CDR1 SGHDT, CDR2 YYEEEE. Trimming removed 0 bases from V and 4 bases from J; junction bases left unmatched: 3. This CDR3 is 14 amino acids long. This CDR3 is CASSLAGGRETQYF. The sequenced CDR3 bases are TGTGCCAGCAGCTTGGCAGGGGGTCGAGAGACC.

In regard to this clone: Read sequence stops 3 residues before the CDR3 end, and the germline J gene provides the missing end. The V call is TRBV19, the J call TRBJ1-1, with TRBD1 as a possible D gene (6 bases). CDR1 is LNHDA, CDR2 SQIVND, per germline (reference sequence). Trimming took 5 bases from V and 5 from J, leaving 18 bases between them. The length of the CDR3 is 15 residues. CDR3 DNA, as far as it was read: TGTGCCAGTAGTTTCGCGACAGGCCCGAGGACTGAA. Translating gives CASSFATGPRTE. The full CDR3 is CASSFATGPRTEAFF.

A word on this clone: The sequence runs out 3 residues before the end of the CDR3; the remainder is reconstructed from the germline J gene. V and J are TRBV6-2 or TRBV6-3 and TRBJ2-7; 7 bases match TRBD2. Per germline, CDR1 MNHEY and CDR2 SVGEGT. V shed 1 base and J 2 bases; nucleotides not matched to a gene: 8. The CDR3 has 16 amino acids. CDR3 DNA (partial): TGTGCCAGCAGTTACTTTGAGACTAGCATAACCTACGAG. As protein: CASSYFETSITYE. The whole CDR3 reads CASSYFETSITYEQYF.

Remarks on this clone: The CDR3 end is not reached by the read, which stops 3 residues before it; the germline J gene fills it in. J is TRBJ2-7 and V is TRBV7-9; D is ambiguous. The germline V gene has CDR1 SEHNR and CDR2 FQNEAQ (reference sequence). CDR3 size: 14 residues. V dropped 1 base and J dropped 6 bases, with 13 bases sitting between them. The sequenced part of the CDR3 DNA is TGTGCCAGCAGCTTAGGGTCGGGTTCGAGCGAG. It encodes CASSLGSGSSE. The full CDR3 is CASSLGSGSSEQYF. Together with reference TRBV7-9 and TRBJ2-7, the CDR3 gives the full variable domain: DTGVSQNPRHKITKRGQNVTFRCDPISEHNRLYWYRQTLGQGPEFLTYFQNEAQLEKSRLLSDRFSAERPKGSFSTLEIQRTEQGDSAMYLCASSLGSGSSEQYFGPGTRLTVT.

The CDR3 sequence: CAWSVALDRFTDTQYF. The covered CDR3 bases are TGTGCCTGGAGTGTAGCTCTAGATCGTTTCACAGATACG. The J gene is TRBJ2-3, the V gene TRBV30; D call uncertain. The CDR3 end lies 3 residues beyond the end of the read and is filled in from the germline J gene. Between the trimmed V and J ends, which lost 0 bases and 2 bases, there was a span of 15 bases. Germline lookup yields CDR1 GTSNPN and CDR2 SVGIG (reference sequence). The CDR3 has 16 amino acids.

About this clone itself: The DNA ends 3 residues before the CDR3 does, and the rest of the CDR3 is filled in from the germline J gene. The chain joins TRBV30 to TRBJ1-2; D is unresolved. V lost 0 bases and J lost 0, with 2 bases in between. Germline V gene sequence: CDR1 GTSNPN, CDR2 SVGIG (reference sequence). The CDR3 spans 12 residues. The sequenced part of the CDR3 DNA is TGTGCCTGGAGTGTTACTAACTATGGC. It encodes CAWSVTNYG. The complete CDR3 sequence is CAWSVTNYGYTF.

Worth noting for this clone: The CDR3 end lies 3 residues beyond the end of the read and is filled in from the germline J gene. The chain recombines TRBV19 with TRBJ2-1; tentatively, D is TRBD1 (5 bases). Trimming took 7 bases from V and 7 from J, leaving 17 bases between them. This CDR3 is built from 14 residues. Germline loops: CDR1 LNHDA, CDR2 SQIVND (reference sequence). The sequenced part of the CDR3 DNA is TGTGCCAGTACCCTAGGGCAGGGCGGTAATGAG. It specifies CASTLGQGGNE. The CDR3, in full, reads CASTLGQGGNEQFF.

In regard to this clone: Sequencing ends 3 residues short of the CDR3 end; the germline J gene provides the rest. The rearrangement joins TRBV5-5 to TRBJ2-3, with D unresolved. The germline V gene encodes CDR1 SGHKS and CDR2 YYEKEE (reference sequence). The CDR3 is made up of 15 amino acids. The V and J ends lost 4 bases and 0 bases respectively, with 12 bases between them. CDR3 bases read: TGTGCCAGCAGCCTGGAAATAACTAGCACAGATACG. Amino acids: CASSLEITSTDT. The CDR3 in its entirety is CASSLEITSTDTQYF.

On this clone: The read terminates 3 residues before the CDR3 end, so the remaining end is supplied by the germline J gene. The rearrangement links TRBV20-1 to TRBJ2-3; possible D gene TRBD2, 5 bases. Germline values: CDR1 DFQATT, CDR2 SNEGSKA (reference sequence). The CDR3 length is 14 residues. The V gene lost 3 bases and the J gene lost 0 bases, with 10 bases spanning the gap. This CDR3 reads CSASEGSSTDTQYF. The DNA read from the CDR3 is TGCAGTGCTAGCGAGGGTTCTAGCACAGATACG.

The DNA read from the CDR3 is TGTGCCAGCAGCTTCTGGGCAGCGGGATCCGAG. This codes for CASSFWAAGSE. The CDR3 in its entirety is CASSFWAAGSEQYF. The chain couples TRBV5-5 to TRBJ2-7, with 7 bases lining up with TRBD2. The read ends 3 residues shy of where the CDR3 ends; the end is completed using the germline J gene. CDR1 is SGHKS and CDR2 is YYEKEE in the germline V gene (reference sequence). With V trimmed by 2 bases and J by 6 bases, 8 bases remained unmatched. The CDR3 covers 14 residues.

About this clone: The missing CDR3 end, 3 residues past where the read stops, is filled in from the germline J gene. This chain joins TRBV15 and TRBJ2-1; TRBD2 matches at 7 bases. Trimming removed 5 bases from V and 4 bases from J; junction bases left unmatched: 8. CDR3 size: 15 residues. Per germline, CDR1 LNHNV and CDR2 YYDKDF (reference sequence). The DNA read from the CDR3 is TGTGCCACCAGCGTTACAGCGGGGTTGTACAATGAG. Amino acids: CATSVTAGLYNE. The entire CDR3 protein reads CATSVTAGLYNEQFF.

To note about this clone: The read is 3 residues too short to cover the CDR3 end, so that end is filled in from the germline J gene. V gene TRBV5-1 combines with J gene TRBJ2-5; 11 nucleotides line up with TRBD2. The CDR3 length is 19 residues. CDR1 is SGHRS and CDR2 is YFSETQ in the germline V gene. J lost 4 bases, V lost 0 bases, and 14 bases had no gene match. CDR3 amino acids: CASSLVAGLAGGQGETQYF. CDR3 DNA (partial): TGCGCCAGCAGCTTGGTGGCAGGGCTAGCGGGGGGCCAGGGAGAGACC.

Concerning this clone: The read stops 3 residues short of the end of the CDR3; the missing end is completed from the germline J gene. The rearrangement uses TRBV5-6 and TRBJ2-3; 7 positions match TRBD1. CDR1 is SGHDT, CDR2 YYEEEE, per germline. V was pared by 2 bases and J by 0 bases, with 3 bases of the junction left unmatched. CDR3 length equals 15 residues. The CDR3 bases that were read are TGTGCCAGCAGCTTCGGGACAGCTAGCACAGATACG. This translates into CASSFGTASTDT. The entire CDR3 reads CASSFGTASTDTQYF.

Details on this clone: The read ends 3 residues shy of where the CDR3 ends; the end is completed using the germline J gene. The chain has TRBV18 and TRBJ2-3; D is perhaps TRBD2 (6 bases). The V and J ends lost 4 bases and 5 bases respectively, with 16 bases between them. The CDR3 totals 15 residues. Looked up from germline, CDR1 is KGHSH and CDR2 is LQKENI. The sequenced CDR3 bases are TGTGCCAGCTCACTTAGGGACTCAGGAGTAGATACG. Translation gives CASSLRDSGVDT. The complete CDR3 reads CASSLRDSGVDTQYF. The whole variable domain, remainder taken from reference TRBV18 and TRBJ2-3, is NAGVMQNPRHLVRRRGQEARLRCSPMKGHSHVYWYRQLPEEGLKFMVYLQKENIIDESGMPKERFSAEFPKEGPSILRIQQVVRGDSAAYFCASSLRDSGVDTQYFGPGTRLTVL.